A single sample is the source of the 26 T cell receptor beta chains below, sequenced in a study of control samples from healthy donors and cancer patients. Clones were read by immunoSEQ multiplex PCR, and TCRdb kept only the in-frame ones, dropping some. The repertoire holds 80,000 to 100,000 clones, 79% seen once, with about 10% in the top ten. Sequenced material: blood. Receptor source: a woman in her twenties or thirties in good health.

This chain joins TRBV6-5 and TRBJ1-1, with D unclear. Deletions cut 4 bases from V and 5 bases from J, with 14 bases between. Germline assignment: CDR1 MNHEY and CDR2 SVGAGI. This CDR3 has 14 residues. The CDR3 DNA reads TGTGCCAGCAGTTCCTGGCGGGGTGAGACTGAAGCTTTCTTT. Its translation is CASSSWRGETEAFF.

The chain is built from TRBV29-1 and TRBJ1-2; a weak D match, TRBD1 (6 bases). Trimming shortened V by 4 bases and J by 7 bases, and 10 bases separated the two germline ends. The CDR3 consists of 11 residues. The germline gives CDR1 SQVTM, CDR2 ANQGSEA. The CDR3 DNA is TGCAGCGTTGCAGGGGAGCTTGGCTACACCTTC. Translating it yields CSVAGELGYTF.

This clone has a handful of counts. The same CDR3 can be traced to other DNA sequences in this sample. CDR3 DNA sequence: TGTGCCTGGAGTGTAAACACTGAAGCTTTCTTT. Protein product: CAWSVNTEAFF. The V gene is TRBV30, the J gene TRBJ1-1; D not certain. Germline V CDR1 and CDR2: GTSNPN, SVGIG (reference sequence). Trimming removed 0 bases at V and 2 bases at J, with 1 base between. The CDR3 runs to 11 residues.

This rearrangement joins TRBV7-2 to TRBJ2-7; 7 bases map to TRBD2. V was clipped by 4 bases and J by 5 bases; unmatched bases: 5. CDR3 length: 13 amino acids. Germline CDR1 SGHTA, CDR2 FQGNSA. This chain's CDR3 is CASSWREGNEQYF. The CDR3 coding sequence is TGTGCCAGCAGCTGGAGGGAGGGGAACGAGCAGTACTTC.

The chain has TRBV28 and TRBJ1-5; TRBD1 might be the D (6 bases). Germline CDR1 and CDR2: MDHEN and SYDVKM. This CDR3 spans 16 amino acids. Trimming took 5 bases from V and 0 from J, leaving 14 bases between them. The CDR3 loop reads CASSLDRLNSNQPQHF. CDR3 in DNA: TGTGCCAGCAGTCTAGACAGGCTTAATAGCAATCAGCCCCAGCATTTT.

CDR3 DNA sequence: TGTGCCAGCAGTGAAAGGCAGGGATTCTTGGACACTGAAGCTTTCTTT. It specifies CASSERQGFLDTEAFF. The chain employs TRBV6-1 and TRBJ1-1; possible D gene TRBD1, 5 bases. Germline V gene data show CDR1 as MNHNS and CDR2 as SASEGT. CDR3 length equals 16 residues. Trimming stripped 2 bases from V and 3 bases from J, with 16 bases between.

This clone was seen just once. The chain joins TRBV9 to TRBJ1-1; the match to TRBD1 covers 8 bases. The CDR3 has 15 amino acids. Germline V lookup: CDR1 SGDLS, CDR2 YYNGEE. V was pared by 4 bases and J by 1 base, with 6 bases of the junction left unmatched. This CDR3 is CASSPWTGRNTEAFF. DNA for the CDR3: TGTGCCAGCAGCCCATGGACAGGGAGGAACACTGAAGCTTTCTTT.

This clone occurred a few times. The CDR3, as DNA: TGTGCCAGCATCGAATTTACAGGGGGCTTTACCGGGGAGCTGTTTTTT. Translated, it gives CASIEFTGGFTGELFF. The gene calls are TRBV6-6 and TRBJ2-2, with 9 bases lining up with TRBD1. Germline V gene data show CDR1 as MNHNY and CDR2 as SVGAGI (reference sequence). This CDR3 has 16 residues. Unmatched junction bases numbered 11, after V lost 7 bases and J lost 5 bases.

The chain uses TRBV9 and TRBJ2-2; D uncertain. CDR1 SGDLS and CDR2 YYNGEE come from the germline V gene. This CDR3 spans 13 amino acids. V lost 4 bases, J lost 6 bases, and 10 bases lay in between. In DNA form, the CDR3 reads TGTGCCAGCAGCCCGGGCAGACCCGGGGAGCTGTTTTTT. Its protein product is CASSPGRPGELFF.

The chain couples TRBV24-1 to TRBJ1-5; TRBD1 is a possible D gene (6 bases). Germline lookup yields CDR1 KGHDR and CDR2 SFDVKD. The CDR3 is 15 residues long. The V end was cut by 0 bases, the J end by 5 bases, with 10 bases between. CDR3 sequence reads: CATSDLEDSDQPQHF. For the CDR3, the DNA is TGTGCCACCAGTGATTTGGAGGACAGTGATCAGCCCCAGCATTTT.

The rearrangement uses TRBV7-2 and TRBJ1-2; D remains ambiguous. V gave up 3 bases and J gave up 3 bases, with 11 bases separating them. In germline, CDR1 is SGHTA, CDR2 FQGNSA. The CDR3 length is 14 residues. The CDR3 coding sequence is TGTGCCAGCAGCTTGACTACGGCGGACTATGGCTACACCTTC. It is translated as CASSLTTADYGYTF.

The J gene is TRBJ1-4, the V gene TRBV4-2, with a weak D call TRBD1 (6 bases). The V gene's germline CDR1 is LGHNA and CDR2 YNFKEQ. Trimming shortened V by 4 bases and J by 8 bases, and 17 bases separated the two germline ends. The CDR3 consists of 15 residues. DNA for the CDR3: TGTGCCAGCAGCCCGTCGTCGCAGGGGAACGAAAAACTGTTTTTT. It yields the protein CASSPSSQGNEKLFF.

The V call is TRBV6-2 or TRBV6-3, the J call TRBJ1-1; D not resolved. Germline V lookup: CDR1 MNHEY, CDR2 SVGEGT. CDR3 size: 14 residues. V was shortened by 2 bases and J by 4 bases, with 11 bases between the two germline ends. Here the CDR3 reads CASSYLNPGTEAFF. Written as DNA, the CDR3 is TGTGCCAGCAGTTACCTGAATCCGGGCACTGAAGCTTTCTTT.

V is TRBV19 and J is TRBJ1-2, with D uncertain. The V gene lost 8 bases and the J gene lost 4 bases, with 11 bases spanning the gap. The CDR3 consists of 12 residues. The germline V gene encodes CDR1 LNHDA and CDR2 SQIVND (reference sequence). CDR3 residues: CASEGGSYGYTF. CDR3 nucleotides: TGTGCCAGTGAGGGAGGGAGCTATGGCTACACCTTC.

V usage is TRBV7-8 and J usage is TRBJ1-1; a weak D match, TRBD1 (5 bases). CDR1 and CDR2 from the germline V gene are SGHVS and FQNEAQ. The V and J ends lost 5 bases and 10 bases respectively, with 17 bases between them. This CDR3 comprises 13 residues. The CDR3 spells CASSNLDGASAFF. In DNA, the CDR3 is TGTGCCAGCAGCAACCTGGACGGGGCCTCAGCTTTCTTT.

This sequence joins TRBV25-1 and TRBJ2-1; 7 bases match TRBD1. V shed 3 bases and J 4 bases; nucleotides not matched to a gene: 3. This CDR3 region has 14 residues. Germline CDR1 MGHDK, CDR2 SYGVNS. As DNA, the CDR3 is TGTGCCAGCAGTGACCGGGACAGATACAATGAGCAGTTCTTC. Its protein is CASSDRDRYNEQFF.

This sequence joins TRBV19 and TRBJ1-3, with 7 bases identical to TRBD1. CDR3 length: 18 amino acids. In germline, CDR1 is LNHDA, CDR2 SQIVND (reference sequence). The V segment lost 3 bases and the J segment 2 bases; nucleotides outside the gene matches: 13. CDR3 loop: CASSIATPGQVPGNTIYF. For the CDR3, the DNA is TGTGCCAGTAGTATTGCCACCCCCGGACAGGTTCCTGGAAACACCATATATTTT.

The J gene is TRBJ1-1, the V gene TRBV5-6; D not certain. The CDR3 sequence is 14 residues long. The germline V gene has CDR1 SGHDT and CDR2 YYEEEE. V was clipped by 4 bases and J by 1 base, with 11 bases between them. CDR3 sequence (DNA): TGTGCCAGCAGCGCGGGAGGTGGGAACACTGAAGCTTTCTTT. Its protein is CASSAGGGNTEAFF.

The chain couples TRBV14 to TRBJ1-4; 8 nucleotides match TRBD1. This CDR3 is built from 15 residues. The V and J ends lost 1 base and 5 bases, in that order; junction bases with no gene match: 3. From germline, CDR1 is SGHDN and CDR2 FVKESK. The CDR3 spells CASSQGRGPNEKLFF. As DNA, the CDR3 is TGTGCCAGCAGCCAAGGCAGGGGGCCGAATGAAAAACTGTTTTTT. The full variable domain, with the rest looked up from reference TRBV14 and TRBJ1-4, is EAGVTQFPSHSVIEKGQTVTLRCDPISGHDNLYWYRRVMGKEIKFLLHFVKESKQDESGMPNNRFLAERTGGTYSTLKVQPAELEDSGVYFCASSQGRGPNEKLFFGSGTQLSVL.

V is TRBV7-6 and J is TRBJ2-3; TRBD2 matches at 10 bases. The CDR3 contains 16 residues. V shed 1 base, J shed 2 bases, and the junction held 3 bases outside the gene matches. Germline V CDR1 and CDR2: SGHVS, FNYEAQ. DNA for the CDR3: TGTGCCAGCAGCTTAGGTAGCGGGGGGTTCACAGATACGCAGTATTTT. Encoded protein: CASSLGSGGFTDTQYF.

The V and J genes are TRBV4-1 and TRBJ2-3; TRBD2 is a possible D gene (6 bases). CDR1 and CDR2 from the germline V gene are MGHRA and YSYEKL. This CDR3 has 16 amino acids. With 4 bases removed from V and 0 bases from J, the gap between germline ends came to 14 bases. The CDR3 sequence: CASSLGTGTSTDTQYF. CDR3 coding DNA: TGCGCCAGCAGCCTCGGGACCGGGACTAGCACAGATACGCAGTATTTT.

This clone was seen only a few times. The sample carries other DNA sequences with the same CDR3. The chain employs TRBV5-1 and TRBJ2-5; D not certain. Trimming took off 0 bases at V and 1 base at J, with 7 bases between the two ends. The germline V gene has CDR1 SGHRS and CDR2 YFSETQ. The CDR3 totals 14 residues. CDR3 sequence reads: CASSLGSGQETQYF. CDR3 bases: TGCGCCAGCAGCTTGGGGTCCGGCCAAGAGACCCAGTACTTC.

The DNA of the CDR3 is TGTGCCAGCTGGACAGTAAATTCACCCCTCCACTTT. This gives the protein CASWTVNSPLHF. The chain is built from TRBV27 and TRBJ1-6; D might be TRBD1 (6 bases). CDR1 is MNHEY and CDR2 is SMNVEV in the germline V gene (reference sequence). The V end was cut by 8 bases, the J end by 7 bases, with 9 bases between. This CDR3 spans 12 amino acids.

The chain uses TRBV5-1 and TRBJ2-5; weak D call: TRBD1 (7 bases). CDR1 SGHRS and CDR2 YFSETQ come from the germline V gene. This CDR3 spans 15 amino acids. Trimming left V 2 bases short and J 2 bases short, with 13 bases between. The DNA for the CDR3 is TGCGCCAGCAGCTTACTACAGGGGAGGCAAGAGACCCAGTACTTC. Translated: CASSLLQGRQETQYF.

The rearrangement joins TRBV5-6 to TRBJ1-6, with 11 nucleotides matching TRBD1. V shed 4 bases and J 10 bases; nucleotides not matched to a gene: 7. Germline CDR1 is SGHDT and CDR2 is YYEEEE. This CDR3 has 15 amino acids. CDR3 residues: CASSGTGGRKSPLHF. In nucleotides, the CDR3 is TGTGCCAGCAGCGGGACAGGGGGAAGAAAGTCACCCCTCCACTTT. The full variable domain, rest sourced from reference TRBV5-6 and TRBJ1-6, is DAGVTQSPTHLIKTRGQQVTLRCSPKSGHDTVSWYQQALGQGPQFIFQYYEEEERQRGNFPDRFSGHQFPNYSSELNVNALLLGDSALYLCASSGTGGRKSPLHFGNGTRLTVT.

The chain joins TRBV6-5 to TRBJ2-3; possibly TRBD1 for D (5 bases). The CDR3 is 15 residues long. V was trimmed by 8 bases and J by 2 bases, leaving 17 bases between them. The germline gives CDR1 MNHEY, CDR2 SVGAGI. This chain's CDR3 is CASRHGRTPTDTQYF. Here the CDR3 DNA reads TGTGCCAGCCGACATGGCAGGACACCCACAGATACGCAGTATTTT.